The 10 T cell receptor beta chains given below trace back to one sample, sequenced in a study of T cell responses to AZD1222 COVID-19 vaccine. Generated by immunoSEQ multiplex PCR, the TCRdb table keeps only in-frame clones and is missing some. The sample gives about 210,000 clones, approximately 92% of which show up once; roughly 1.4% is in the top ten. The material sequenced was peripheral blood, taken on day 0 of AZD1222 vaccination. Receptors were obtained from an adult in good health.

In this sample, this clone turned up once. CDR3 DNA sequence: TGTGCCAGCAGCTTATCGATCAACGGCAATGAGCAGTTCTTC. Its translation is CASSLSINGNEQFF. V is TRBV7-9 and J is TRBJ2-1; D is undetermined. The CDR3 extends over 14 amino acids. The germline V gene has CDR1 SEHNR and CDR2 FQNEAQ (reference sequence). V lost 2 bases to trimming and J lost 6 bases, with 11 bases between them.

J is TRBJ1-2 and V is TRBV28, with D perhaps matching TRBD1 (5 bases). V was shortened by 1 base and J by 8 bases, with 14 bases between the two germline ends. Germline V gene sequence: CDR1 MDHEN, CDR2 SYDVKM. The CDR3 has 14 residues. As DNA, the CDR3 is TGTGCCAGCAGTTTATCTATTTCTGGGGCCGGCTACACCTTC. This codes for CASSLSISGAGYTF.

CDR3 sequence: CASSENQGQAWGYTF. Here the CDR3 DNA reads TGTGCCAGCAGTGAAAATCAGGGGCAGGCTTGGGGCTACACCTTC. V and J are TRBV6-1 and TRBJ1-2, with D possibly matching TRBD1 (6 bases). The CDR3 contains 15 residues. The V gene's germline CDR1 is MNHNS and CDR2 SASEGT. The V and J ends lost 2 bases and 8 bases respectively, with 18 bases between them.

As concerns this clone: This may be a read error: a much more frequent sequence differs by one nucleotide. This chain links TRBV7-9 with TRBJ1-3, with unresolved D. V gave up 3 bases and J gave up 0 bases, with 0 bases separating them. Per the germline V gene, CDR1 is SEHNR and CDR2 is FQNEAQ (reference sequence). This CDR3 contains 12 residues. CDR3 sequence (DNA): TGTGCCAGCAGCTTCTCTGGAAACACCATATATTTT. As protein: CASSFSGNTIYF. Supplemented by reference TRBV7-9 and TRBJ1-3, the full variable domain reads DTGVSQNPRHKITKRGQNVTFRCDPISEHNRLYWYRQTLGQGPEFLTYFQNEAQLEKSRLLSDRFSAERPKGSFSTLEIQRTEQGDSAMYLCASSFSGNTIYFGEGSWLTVV.

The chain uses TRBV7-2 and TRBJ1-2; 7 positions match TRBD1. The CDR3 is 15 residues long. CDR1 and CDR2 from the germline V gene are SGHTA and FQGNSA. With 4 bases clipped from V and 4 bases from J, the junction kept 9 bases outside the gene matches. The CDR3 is CASSSQGIVSYGYTF. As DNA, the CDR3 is TGTGCCAGCAGCTCACAGGGGATCGTGAGCTATGGCTACACCTTC.

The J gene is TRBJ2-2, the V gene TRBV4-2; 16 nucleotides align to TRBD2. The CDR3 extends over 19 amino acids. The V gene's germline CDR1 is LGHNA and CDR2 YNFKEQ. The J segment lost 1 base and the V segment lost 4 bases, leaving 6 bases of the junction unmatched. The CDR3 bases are TGTGCCAGCAGCCTACAGGGACTAGCGGGGGGGCTGAACACCGGGGAGCTGTTTTTT. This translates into CASSLQGLAGGLNTGELFF.

The CDR3, as DNA: TGTGCCTGGACCGCGGCGGGGCTTGGAAACACCATATATTTT. Its protein product is CAWTAAGLGNTIYF. The J gene is TRBJ1-3, the V gene TRBV30; D may be TRBD1 (5 bases). The CDR3 contains 14 residues. Germline assignment: CDR1 GTSNPN and CDR2 SVGIG (reference sequence). Trimming pared 4 bases from V and 3 bases from J, leaving 13 bases between.

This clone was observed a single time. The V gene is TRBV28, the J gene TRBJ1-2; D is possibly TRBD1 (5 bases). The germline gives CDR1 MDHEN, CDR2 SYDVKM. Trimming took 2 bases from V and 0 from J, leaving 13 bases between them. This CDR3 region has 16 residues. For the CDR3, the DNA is TGTGCCAGCAGTTTACTGGTCGGGGGGGCTAACTATGGCTACACCTTC. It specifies CASSLLVGGANYGYTF.

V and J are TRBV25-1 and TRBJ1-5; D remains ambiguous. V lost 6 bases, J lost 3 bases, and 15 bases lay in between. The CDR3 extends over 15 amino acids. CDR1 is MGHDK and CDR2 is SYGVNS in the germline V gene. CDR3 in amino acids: CASSPTDGVNQPQHF. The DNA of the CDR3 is TGTGCCAGCAGCCCCACTGACGGAGTCAATCAGCCCCAGCATTTT.

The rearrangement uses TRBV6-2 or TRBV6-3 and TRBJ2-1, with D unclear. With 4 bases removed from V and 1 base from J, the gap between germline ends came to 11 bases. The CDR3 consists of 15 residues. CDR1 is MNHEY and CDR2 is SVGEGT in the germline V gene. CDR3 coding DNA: TGTGCCAGCAGTTCGTTGGGCTATTCCTACAATGAGCAGTTCTTC. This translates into CASSSLGYSYNEQFF.